This T cell receptor beta chain derives from a study of shared clonotypes between healthy human individuals (dated by TCRdb to the early 2020s). In the study overall: Two women and three men aged 18 to 49 years were included in the cohort. For each donor, CD4 naive and CD4 memory were each given three plates, CD8 naive was given two plates, and CD8 memory was given one plate. The study deeply sequenced blood TCR repertoires of about 5 healthy adults to estimate repertoire size and the extent of clonotype sharing between individuals. To increase sequencing depth and limit assay-specific biases, TCR repertoire library preparation and sequencing were carried out by different laboratories using diverse techniques. Per donor, leukapheresis produced somewhere between about 0.85 and 8.9 billion PBMCs.

TCR CDR3 regions were amplified from genomic DNA by multiplex PCR using the deep immunoSEQ assay. For each cell subset, the extracted genomic DNA was distributed evenly across all wells of several immunoSEQ 96-well plates, and each plate served as one replicate. For sorted subsets, each replicate PCR was loaded with 200 ng genomic DNA, equivalent to some 31,000 T cell genomes. Purified libraries were measured with a Qubit 3.0 fluorometer, size-checked on a Bioanalyzer 2100, and measured again with the KAPA Library Quantification kit. A separate single-read 150-cycle Illumina NextSeq 550 flow cell was used to sequence each immunoSEQ 96-well plate. Per the original workflow: Because the immunoSEQ output included only junctional sequences and no quality scores, the filtering could not be the same as the filtering used for full-length reads. To assign V/J genes and CDR3, sequences were annotated against IMGT germline references using PyIR, a Python wrapper for IgBLAST v1.9. Reads were removed for weak V/J assignments (E-value above 1e-6), missing CDR3, stop codons, out-of-frame junctions, or ambiguous translated residues. A V3J clonotype was defined by an identical inferred V gene, J gene, and CDR3 amino acid sequence. To compute the percentage overlap between repertoires, the number of shared unique clonotypes was divided by the size of the smaller repertoire. Richness of each repertoire was evaluated using RTK rarefaction, the Chao1 estimator, and Recon v2.1 estimates of unobserved clonotypes. For all TCRbeta clonotypes obtained by the gDNA method from a few donors, generation probabilities were computed with OLGA. TCRdb stores this immuneACCESS table with in-frame sequences only. Part of the clones is absent; in the studies checked, under half of the shortfall reflects unresolved V genes, and no reason is known for the rest. V and J calls and clone size are copied from that table; D and trimming were computed from the DNA. Here the sample has nearly 600,000 clones; roughly 95% occur a single time. 0.11% of the sample rests with the top ten.

Study-wide conclusions, independent of this receptor: Based on pairwise subsampling, the degree of clonotype sharing among donors was expected to be affected by sequencing depth. Because the study included a small number of donors, the genetic and exposure-history diversity represented was limited. Sampling was limited to blood, and TCR repertoires in tissue likely differ from TCR repertoires in blood. Across a few donors, approximately 5% of naive CD4, roughly 3.5% of naive CD8, under 2.5% of memory CD4, and 0.3% to 0.45% of memory CD8 clonotypes were shared. Larger estimated clonotype richness was generally found for naive subsets than for memory subsets. Rarefaction of sorted-subset datasets indicated incomplete sequencing despite the large sequencing depth. Compared with non-shared clonotypes, the clonotypes found in all four sorted-subset donors had higher generation probabilities.

A distance of 10 bases separates the germline ends of V and J, which lose 4 bases and 3 bases respectively. As encoded in the germline V gene, CDR1 is SQVTM while CDR2 is ANQGSEA. From the cysteine up to the phenylalanine, the CDR3 has a length of 13 residues. Of the read, only the CDR3 DNA is kept; its 39 bases are in frame from base 1. On this clone: Its antigen specificity is not known. Base qualities are not at hand, and no much larger clone is one base apart.

CD8 naive samples consisted of CD45RO-negative cells that were positively selected for CCR7, yielding a CD45RA+CCR7+ population without TemRA cells. Healthy HIV-negative adults with no recently reported acute infections or vaccinations were included as donors. Only Caucasian adults living in Nashville, Tennessee, USA were represented among the donors. Blood was obtained by leukapheresis, after which PBMCs were separated by Ficoll-Histopaque density gradient centrifugation and cryopreserved in liquid nitrogen vapor phase. Analytical flow cytometry was used to check the purity and quantity of every magnetically sorted T cell population. Each sorted fraction had its genomic DNA isolated and then quantified by UV absorbance on a Nanodrop 2000c.

The sequencing sample was made of naive CD8+ T cells sorted from blood. The cell subset or site label corresponds to: CD45RA+CCR7+. The receptor comes from a young woman in good health. The sequence joins TRBV29-1 to TRBJ2-1; the D call is possibly TRBD1 or TRBD2, each sharing 5 bases. The CDR3 has the sequence CSVVMGDYNEQFF. In nucleotides, the sequence is TGCAGCGTTGTAATGGGGGACTACAATGAGCAGTTCTTC.